Listed below are T cell receptor beta chains from one sample, sequenced in a study of shared clonotypes between healthy human individuals. Repertoires were generated with immunoSEQ multiplex PCR, while TCRdb's copy carries only in-frame clones and drops some. The data contain approximately 1,000,000 clones, around 77% of them singletons. Source material: memory CD4+ T cells from PBMCs. Receptors were obtained from a man between 18 and 29 years old in good health. Some clones in this sample may be carry-over from other donors' samples. CDR3s include the opening cysteine and the closing phenylalanine or tryptophan. D genes are given only for firm matches. For some rows the clone size is stated as once, few or many, or as a class when expanded; others skip it.

CDR3 protein: CAARWGLANYGYTF
CDR3 DNA: TGTGCCGCCCGGTGGGGATTGGCTAACTATGGCTACACCTTC
V gene: TRBV28
clone size: .
J gene: TRBJ1-2
D gene: .

CDR3 protein: CASSPSGPASYEQYF
CDR3 DNA: TGTGCCAGTAGTCCCTCCGGGCCGGCTTCCTACGAGCAGTACTTC
V gene: TRBV19
clone size: .
J gene: TRBJ2-7
D gene: .

CDR3 protein: CASSRHLGQRGAYEQYF
CDR3 DNA: TGTGCCAGCAGCCGGCATCTGGGACAGAGAGGAGCCTACGAGCAGTACTTC
V gene: TRBV4-2
clone size: .
J gene: TRBJ2-7
D gene: TRBD1

CDR3 protein: CASSPRGGRSSYEQYF
CDR3 DNA: TGTGCCAGCAGCCCCAGGGGAGGTCGGAGCTCCTACGAGCAGTACTTC
V gene: TRBV7-2
clone size: .
J gene: TRBJ2-7
D gene: .

CDR3 protein: CASSVPGGLTDTQYF
CDR3 DNA: TGCGCCAGCAGCGTGCCGGGCGGGTTAACAGATACGCAGTATTTT
V gene: TRBV4-1
clone size: .
J gene: TRBJ2-3
D gene: .

CDR3 protein: CSVVPRNVVDTQYF
CDR3 DNA: TGCAGCGTTGTACCCCGTAACGTTGTGGATACGCAGTATTTT
V gene: TRBV29-1
clone size: .
J gene: TRBJ2-3
D gene: .

CDR3 protein: CATHPPRSNYGYTF
CDR3 DNA: TGTGCCACTCACCCTCCCAGGTCTAACTATGGCTACACCTTC
V gene: TRBV19
clone size: .
J gene: TRBJ1-2
D gene: .

CDR3 protein: CASSSTRLAGSGSYEQYF
CDR3 DNA: TGTGCCAGCAGCTCGACTAGACTAGCGGGATCCGGTAGCTACGAGCAGTACTTC
V gene: TRBV7-9
clone size: .
J gene: TRBJ2-7
D gene: TRBD2

CDR3 protein: CASSPSQITDAQYF
CDR3 DNA: TGTGCCAGCTCACCGAGCCAGATCACAGATGCGCAGTATTTT
V gene: TRBV18
clone size: .
J gene: TRBJ2-3
D gene: .

CDR3 protein: CAISEGGTSSYEQYF
CDR3 DNA: TGTGCCATCAGTGAGGGGGGGACGAGCTCCTACGAGCAGTACTTC
V gene: TRBV10-3
clone size: .
J gene: TRBJ2-7
D gene: .

CDR3 protein: CASSLVLLGREAFF
CDR3 DNA: TGCGCCAGCAGCTTGGTCTTATTGGGCCGTGAAGCTTTCTTT
V gene: TRBV5-1
clone size: .
J gene: TRBJ1-1
D gene: .

CDR3 protein: CASSSLPGTVDEQYF
CDR3 DNA: TGTGCCAGCAGTTCGCTCCCGGGGACAGTCGACGAGCAGTACTTC
V gene: TRBV28
clone size: .
J gene: TRBJ2-7
D gene: TRBD1

CDR3 protein: CASSWARVEETQYF
CDR3 DNA: TGCGCCAGCAGCTGGGCCCGAGTGGAAGAGACCCAGTACTTC
V gene: TRBV5-1
clone size: few
J gene: TRBJ2-5
D gene: .

CDR3 protein: CASRPDFLNSYEQYF
CDR3 DNA: TGTGCCAGCAGGCCGGACTTCCTAAACTCCTACGAGCAGTACTTC
V gene: TRBV27
clone size: .
J gene: TRBJ2-7
D gene: .

CDR3 protein: CASRDVFQETQYF
CDR3 DNA: TGTGCCAGCAGGGATGTGTTCCAAGAGACCCAGTACTTC
V gene: TRBV28
clone size: .
J gene: TRBJ2-5
D gene: .

CDR3 protein: CASSSEGVTGGTDTQYF
CDR3 DNA: TGTGCCAGCAGTTCCGAGGGAGTTACAGGAGGTACAGATACGCAGTATTTT
V gene: TRBV28
clone size: .
J gene: TRBJ2-3
D gene: .

CDR3 protein: CASSLASGASNEKLFF
CDR3 DNA: TGTGCCAGCAGCTTAGCTAGCGGGGCTTCTAATGAAAAACTGTTTTTT
V gene: TRBV7-2
clone size: .
J gene: TRBJ1-4
D gene: .

CDR3 protein: CASSRPAGGPGQYF
CDR3 DNA: TGTGCCAGCAGCCGACCAGCGGGAGGGCCCGGGCAGTACTTC
V gene: TRBV7-8
clone size: .
J gene: TRBJ2-7
D gene: TRBD2

CDR3 protein: CASSPQLNTEAFF
CDR3 DNA: TGTGCCAGCTCACCACAGCTGAACACTGAAGCTTTCTTT
V gene: TRBV18
clone size: few
J gene: TRBJ1-1
D gene: .

CDR3 protein: CASSFLDATYEQYF
CDR3 DNA: TGTGCCAGCAGTTTCCTGGACGCCACCTACGAGCAGTACTTC
V gene: TRBV6-5
clone size: .
J gene: TRBJ2-7
D gene: .

CDR3 protein: CASSPLAGGPVSTDTQYF
CDR3 DNA: TGTGCCAGCTCACCACTAGCGGGAGGGCCTGTATCAACAGATACGCAGTATTTT
V gene: TRBV18
clone size: .
J gene: TRBJ2-3
D gene: TRBD2

CDR3 protein: CASQEFKGVSGASYEQYF
CDR3 DNA: TGTGCCAGTCAGGAATTTAAGGGAGTTAGCGGAGCCTCCTACGAGCAGTACTTC
V gene: TRBV28
clone size: .
J gene: TRBJ2-7
D gene: .

CDR3 protein: CASSSRDSGTTTQYF
CDR3 DNA: TGTGCCAGCAGCTCTCGCGACTCCGGGACAACTACGCAGTATTTT
V gene: TRBV7-9
clone size: once
J gene: TRBJ2-3
D gene: .

CDR3 protein: CASSISGGNTGELFF
CDR3 DNA: TGTGCCAGTAGTATAAGTGGTGGGAACACCGGGGAGCTGTTTTTT
V gene: TRBV19
clone size: few
J gene: TRBJ2-2
D gene: .

CDR3 protein: CASSATNEKLFF
CDR3 DNA: TGTGCCAGTAGTGCAACTAATGAAAAACTGTTTTTT
V gene: TRBV19
clone size: .
J gene: TRBJ1-4
D gene: .

CDR3 protein: CASSYSFATDEQFF
CDR3 DNA: TGTGCCAGCAGTTACTCATTTGCGACTGATGAGCAGTTCTTC
V gene: TRBV6-5
clone size: .
J gene: TRBJ2-1
D gene: .

CDR3 protein: CASSDMRRVTQYF
CDR3 DNA: TGTGCCAGCAGTGACATGCGACGGGTTACGCAGTATTTT
V gene: TRBV6-5
clone size: once
J gene: TRBJ2-3
D gene: .

CDR3 protein: CAIMRQDSYEQYF
CDR3 DNA: TGTGCCATCATGAGACAGGACTCCTACGAGCAGTACTTC
V gene: TRBV10-3
clone size: .
J gene: TRBJ2-7
D gene: .

CDR3 protein: CASGDQVNEQFF
CDR3 DNA: TGTGCCAGTGGAGACCAGGTCAATGAGCAGTTCTTC
V gene: TRBV25-1
clone size: .
J gene: TRBJ2-1
D gene: .

CDR3 protein: CASSLSGSTGELFF
CDR3 DNA: TGCGCCAGCAGCTTGTCAGGGTCCACCGGGGAGCTGTTTTTT
V gene: TRBV5-1
clone size: .
J gene: TRBJ2-2
D gene: .

CDR3 protein: CSGGWGREQYF
CDR3 DNA: TGCAGCGGAGGGTGGGGTCGCGAGCAGTACTTC
V gene: TRBV29-1
clone size: .
J gene: TRBJ2-7
D gene: .

CDR3 protein: CASSLSGTFTFNTYEQYF
CDR3 DNA: TGTGCCAGCAGTTTAAGCGGGACTTTCACATTTAACACCTACGAGCAGTACTTC
V gene: TRBV28
clone size: few
J gene: TRBJ2-7
D gene: TRBD2

CDR3 protein: CAWSVRGSGELFF
CDR3 DNA: TGTGCCTGGAGTGTACGGGGGTCCGGGGAGCTGTTTTTT
V gene: TRBV30
clone size: few
J gene: TRBJ2-2
D gene: .